This T cell receptor (beta chain) appears in the sequencing data of a study of T cell responses to AZD1222 COVID-19 vaccine. From germline, CDR1 is SGHAT and CDR2 FQNNGV. The CDR3 is 11 amino acids. The V end was cut by 5 bases, the J end by 5 bases, with 4 bases between. This table comes from immunoSEQ multiplex PCR, and its TCRdb copy is limited to in-frame clones, with some not included. This table holds 130,000 or so clones, roughly 88% found once. Sequenced material: peripheral blood, taken on day 0 of AZD1222 vaccination. This chain uses TRBV11-2 with TRBJ2-1; D is unresolved. The sequence derives from an adult in good health. The CDR3 DNA reads as TGTGCCAGCAGCCCAAACAATGAGCAGTTCTTC. Protein: CASSPNNEQFF.